This T cell receptor beta chain was documented in a study of T cells in Graves' hyperthyroidism and ophthalmopathy. Points from the study as a whole: Most thyroid clonotypes with frequency above 0.001 were detected in blood. Through a model of 13 V-J features, ophthalmopathy was separated from stable hyperthyroidism.

TCR beta CDR3 regions were amplified from RNA transcripts. HTBI primers were used for first-round RT-PCR of the TCR CDR3. TCRdb reprocessed the multiplex PCR reads via MiXCR and lists one record per CDR3 protein. The data contain approximately 410,000 distinct CDR3 sequences, about 15% of them seen just once; the ten biggest clones take up about 12%. This clonotype showed up just a few times. Its antigen is undetermined. V lost 5 bases to trimming and J lost 0 bases, with 20 bases between them. Germline loops: CDR1 MNHEY, CDR2 SMNVEV (reference sequence). The CDR3 runs 18 residues. Thyroid ultrasound, orbital computed tomography, clinical symptoms, and serum thyroxine and TRAb underpinned diagnoses.

The sequenced material came from blood. The rearrangement joins TRBV27 to TRBJ2-1, with a possible D match to TRBD1 (6 bases). The sequence was obtained from a man aged 18-30 years with Graves' ophthalmopathy. The CDR3 region is CASSPLQGPASSYNEQFF. DNA of the CDR3: TGTGCCAGCAGTCCCCTACAGGGACCCGCGAGCTCCTACAATGAGCAGTTCTTC.